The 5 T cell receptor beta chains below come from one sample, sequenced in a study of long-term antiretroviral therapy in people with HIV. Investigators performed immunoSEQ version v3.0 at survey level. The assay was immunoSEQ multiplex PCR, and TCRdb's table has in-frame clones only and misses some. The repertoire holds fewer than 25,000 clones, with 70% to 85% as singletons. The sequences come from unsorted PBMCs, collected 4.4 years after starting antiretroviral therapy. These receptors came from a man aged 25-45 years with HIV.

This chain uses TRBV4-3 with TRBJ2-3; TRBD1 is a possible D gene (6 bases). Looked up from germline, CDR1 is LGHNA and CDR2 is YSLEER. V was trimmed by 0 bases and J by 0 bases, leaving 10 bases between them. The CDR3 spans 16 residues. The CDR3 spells CASSQDKQGSTDTQYF. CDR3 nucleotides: TGCGCCAGCAGCCAAGATAAACAGGGAAGCACAGATACGCAGTATTTT.

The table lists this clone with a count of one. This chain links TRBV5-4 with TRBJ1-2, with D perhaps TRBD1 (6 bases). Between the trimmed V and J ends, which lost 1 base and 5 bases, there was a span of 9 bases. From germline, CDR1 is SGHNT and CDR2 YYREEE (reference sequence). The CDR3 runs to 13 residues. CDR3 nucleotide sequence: TGTGCCAGCAGCTTGATGGGACAATATGGCTACACCTTC. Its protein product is CASSLMGQYGYTF.

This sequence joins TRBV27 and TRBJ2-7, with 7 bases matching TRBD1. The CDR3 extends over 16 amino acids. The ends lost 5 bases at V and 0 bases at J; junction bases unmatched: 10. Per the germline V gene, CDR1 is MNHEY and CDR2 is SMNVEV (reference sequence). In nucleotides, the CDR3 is TGTGCCAGCAGTACCAAAGGGGGCAGGCCCTCCTACGAGCAGTACTTC. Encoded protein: CASSTKGGRPSYEQYF.

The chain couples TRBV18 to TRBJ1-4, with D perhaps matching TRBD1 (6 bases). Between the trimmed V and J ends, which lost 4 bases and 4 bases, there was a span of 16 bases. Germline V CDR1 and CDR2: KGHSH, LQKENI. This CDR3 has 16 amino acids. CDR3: CASSQTGSGDNEKLFF. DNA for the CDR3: TGTGCCAGCTCACAAACAGGGAGTGGGGATAATGAAAAACTGTTTTTT.

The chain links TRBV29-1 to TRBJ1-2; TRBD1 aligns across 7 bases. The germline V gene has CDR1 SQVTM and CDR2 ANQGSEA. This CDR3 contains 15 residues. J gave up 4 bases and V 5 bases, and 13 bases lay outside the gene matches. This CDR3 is CSVPGGEGPLYGYTF. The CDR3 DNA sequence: TGCAGCGTTCCAGGGGGAGAGGGGCCCCTCTATGGCTACACCTTC. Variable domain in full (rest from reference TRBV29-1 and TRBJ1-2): SAVISQKPSRDICQRGTSLTIQCQVDSQVTMMFWYRQQPGQSLTLIATANQGSEATYESGFVIDKFPISRPNLTFSTLTVSNMSPEDSSIYLCSVPGGEGPLYGYTFGSGTRLTVV.